This T cell receptor (beta chain) was observed in a study of cytomegalovirus exposure and HLA in healthy donors (TCRdb year 2017). In the study overall: According to a later analysis, one platform produced both the 120 validation repertoires and the approximately 600 repertoires of the first cohort. The study aimed to test whether signatures of past pathogen exposure could be identified by cataloging public T cell receptors. Besides the first cohort of around 700 subjects, a separate validation cohort made up of over 100 different subjects was used. To predict cytomegalovirus infection status, the study brought together high-throughput TCR immunosequencing, statistical association of individual TCRs with disease status, and machine learning.

Points on this clone: Its antigen is unknown. There are no base qualities to consult, and no much larger clone falls within one base.

The donors were included in the validation cohort of 120 subjects, a group kept apart from the roughly 730-subject first cohort. V is cut by 2 bases and J by 5 bases, and the space between the germline ends is 5 bases. The CDR3 runs 11 amino acids, cysteine and phenylalanine included. Only the CDR3 DNA stays, 33 bases, in frame from base 1. For CDR1 and CDR2, the germline V gene lists SGHRS and YFSETQ. The library relied on the immunoSEQ multiplex PCR assay. As for how the authors treated the data: A statistical classification framework was built to diagnose cytomegalovirus status from the catalog of TCR beta chain sequences. Held by TCRdb, this immuneACCESS table contains in-frame sequences only and omits some clones. Under half of the omission traces to an unresolved V gene where checked; the cause of the rest is unknown. The V and J calls and clone size are taken from that table; D and trimming were inferred from the DNA. For this sample the table gives fewer than 350,000 clones, of which 70% to 90% were detected only once. The ten largest clones capture about 0.99% of the sample.

Findings and caveats that apply to the study as a whole: In vitro tests confirmed that a few of the cytomegalovirus-associated TCR beta chains recognize cytomegalovirus antigens. A later analysis had no HLA typing for the validation cohort, so co-occurrence there was scored across all 130 or so repertoires. Across donors, most TCR sequences were observed very rarely, whereas some public TCRs were present in many individuals. The classifier was reported to diagnose cytomegalovirus status with high specificity and sensitivity in both the original and validation cohorts. In the study, around 150 TCR beta chains were listed as associated with cytomegalovirus. The authors suggested that the approach could potentially be extended to other disease states and immunological phenotypes. A later analysis found that TCRs clustered in the first cohort also tended to co-occur in the 95 to 150 validation repertoires, with roughly 95% of cluster scores above 0.

The specimen was PBMCs. The V and J genes are TRBV5-1 and TRBJ2-7; the D gene remains uncertain. The receptor comes from a woman between 18 and 30 years old in good health and CMV-seronegative. The CDR3 corresponds to CASSFDNEQYF. The nucleotide sequence reads as follows: TGCGCCAGCAGCTTTGACAACGAGCAGTACTTC.